These 32 T cell receptor beta chains came from one sample sequenced in a study of response to subunit inactivated influenza vaccine. TCRdb recomputed calls from the RT-PCR reads with MiXCR, one row per CDR3 protein. The data hold around 600,000 distinct CDR3 sequences, with about 11% observed a single time. Separately, the same data were catalogued under a study of T cells expressing NK-cell markers. As that report states: What made the TCR beta cDNA was 5'RACE template switching with UMIs.

Sequencing used PBMCs from blood, obtained on the day of vaccination. Every receptor here comes from a man over 45 who received an inactivated influenza vaccine.

The CDR3 DNA follows: TGTGCCAGCAGTTCGCAATGGGGGAGTGGTTCACCCCTCCACTTT. Translating gives CASSSQWGSGSPLHF. The V and J genes are TRBV12-3 or TRBV12-4 and TRBJ1-6; weak D call: TRBD1 (5 bases). CDR3 length: 15 amino acids. V gave up 4 bases and J gave up 9 bases, with 16 bases separating them.

This clonotype was detected a few times. This rearrangement joins TRBV10-3 to TRBJ1-5, with TRBD1 matching 8 bases. V was clipped by 3 bases and J by 4 bases; unmatched bases: 8. The CDR3 contains 16 residues. Germline-derived CDR1 and CDR2 are ENHRY and SYGVKD. The CDR3 region has the DNA TGTGCCATCAGTGAAGGGGGACAGGCTCTGAATCAGCCCCAGCATTTT. This encodes CAISEGGQALNQPQHF.

V gene TRBV5-1 combines with J gene TRBJ2-2, with TRBD1 matching over 8 bases. This CDR3 spans 15 amino acids. V trimming: 3 bases; J trimming: 4 bases; junction bases outside the gene matches: 5. The germline gives CDR1 SGHRS, CDR2 YFSETQ. The CDR3 nucleotides are TGCGCCAGCAGCTCGACGACAGGGGCCACCGGGGAGCTGTTTTTT. Translation: CASSSTTGATGELFF.

This clonotype turned up a few times. The chain links TRBV6-5 to TRBJ2-5; D may correspond to TRBD1 or TRBD2 (5 bases each). This CDR3 is built from 13 residues. Germline V gene sequence: CDR1 MNHEY, CDR2 SVGAGI. V lost 4 bases to trimming and J lost 5 bases, with 11 bases between them. The CDR3 bases are TGTGCCAGCAGTTTAAAAGGGACGGAGACCCAGTACTTC. It yields the protein CASSLKGTETQYF.

V gene TRBV7-9 combines with J gene TRBJ2-1; TRBD2 matches at 10 bases. Looked up from germline, CDR1 is SEHNR and CDR2 is FQNEAQ (reference sequence). Trimming removed 2 bases from V and 6 bases from J; junction bases left unmatched: 1. The CDR3 extends over 14 amino acids. The CDR3 sequence is CASSLLAGANEQFF. Written as DNA, the CDR3 is TGTGCCAGCAGCTTACTAGCGGGAGCCAATGAGCAGTTCTTC.

As concerns this clonotype: Germline and junction disagree at one end, which may indicate a read error. The chain uses TRBV7-8 and TRBJ2-2; 10 positions agree with TRBD2. The CDR3 extends over 17 amino acids. Germline CDR1 reads SGHVS; CDR2 reads FQNEAQ. The CDR3 sequence is CSSSLGVLAGDTGELFF. For the CDR3, the DNA is TGTTCCAGCAGCTTGGGGGTTCTAGCGGGGGACACCGGGGAGCTGTTTTTT.

There are a few counts of this clonotype. The rearrangement links TRBV20-1 to TRBJ2-3, with D perhaps TRBD2 (6 bases). CDR1 DFQATT and CDR2 SNEGSKA come from the germline V gene (reference sequence). CDR3 length equals 10 residues. The CDR3 sequence is CGGGTDTQYF. DNA of the CDR3: TGCGGCGGGGGCACAGATACGCAGTATTTT.

This clonotype was recorded a few times. V usage is TRBV4-3 and J usage is TRBJ2-2; 9 bases match TRBD1. The CDR3 loop spans 16 amino acids. V lost 4 bases, J lost 0 bases, and 3 bases stayed unmatched. In germline, CDR1 is LGHNA, CDR2 YSLEER. The CDR3 loop is CASSRDRVTNTGELFF. CDR3 nucleotide sequence: TGCGCCAGCAGCCGGGACAGGGTTACGAACACCGGGGAGCTGTTTTTT.

This clonotype was seen a few times. The chain employs TRBV5-1 and TRBJ2-2, with a tentative D call TRBD1 (6 bases). V was trimmed by 0 bases and J by 4 bases, leaving 10 bases between them. CDR1 is SGHRS, CDR2 YFSETQ, per germline. This CDR3 is 15 amino acids long. CDR3 protein: CASSLEQGSTGELFF. The CDR3 DNA follows: TGCGCCAGCAGCTTGGAGCAGGGGAGCACCGGGGAGCTGTTTTTT.

V and J are TRBV6-5 and TRBJ2-2, with 10 nucleotides matching TRBD2. With 0 bases clipped from V and 4 bases from J, the junction kept 2 bases outside the gene matches. The CDR3 consists of 16 residues. Germline values: CDR1 MNHEY, CDR2 SVGAGI. DNA of the CDR3: TGTGCCAGCAGTTACTCGAGCGGGAGGGCCACCGGGGAGCTGTTTTTT. This sequence encodes CASSYSSGRATGELFF.

This clonotype has a handful of counts. J is TRBJ2-4 and V is TRBV11-2; possibly TRBD2 for D (6 bases). The CDR3 sequence is 16 residues long. Germline assignment: CDR1 SGHAT and CDR2 FQNNGV. V lost 2 bases and J lost 0, with 11 bases in between. The CDR3 DNA sequence: TGTGCCAGCAGCTTAACCTCGGGGGTAGCCAAAAACATTCAGTACTTC. Residues: CASSLTSGVAKNIQYF.

The chain links TRBV7-2 to TRBJ2-3, with 13 bases that match TRBD2. There are 16 residues in the CDR3. V lost 5 bases and J lost 6; bases outside the gene matches: 8. Looked up from germline, CDR1 is SGHTA and CDR2 is FQGNSA. CDR3 in DNA: TGTGCCAGCAGCGTTACTAGCGGGGGGGCCGGGGATACGCAGTATTTT. Amino acids: CASSVTSGGAGDTQYF. Looking up the rest from reference TRBV7-2 and TRBJ2-3 gives the full variable domain: GAGVSQSPSNKVTEKGKDVELRCDPISGHTALYWYRQSLGQGLEFLIYFQGNSAPDKSGLPSDRFSAERTGGSVSTLTIQRTQQEDSAVYLCASSVTSGGAGDTQYFGPGTRLTVL.

V usage is TRBV7-2 and J usage is TRBJ1-1, with D possibly being TRBD1 (5 bases). The V gene's germline CDR1 is SGHTA and CDR2 FQGNSA. Between the trimmed V and J ends, which lost 6 bases and 5 bases, there was a span of 19 bases. The CDR3 is 15 residues long. For the CDR3, the DNA is TGTGCCAGCAGTCGAACAAATCGCAGGGTAACTGAAGCTTTCTTT. This gives the protein CASSRTNRRVTEAFF.

This clonotype was detected only a few times. The chain links TRBV2 to TRBJ1-1; TRBD1 matches at 7 bases. V lost 7 bases to trimming and J lost 4 bases; unmatched junction nucleotides: 6. CDR1 SNHLY and CDR2 FYNNEI come from the germline V gene. The CDR3 runs to 13 residues. The CDR3, as DNA: TGTGCCAGCAACGACAGGGCGTCCACTGAAGCTTTCTTT. Its protein product is CASNDRASTEAFF.

This clonotype was counted a few times. This chain links TRBV10-3 with TRBJ2-2; 8 positions match TRBD1. Germline V lookup: CDR1 ENHRY, CDR2 SYGVKD. The CDR3 is 15 residues long. After removal of 5 bases from V and 5 bases from J, the junction contained 7 bases not matched to a gene. The CDR3 nucleotides are TGTGCCATCAGTCCGGACAGGGTAGTTACCGGGGAGCTGTTTTTT. Translation gives CAISPDRVVTGELFF.

The sample holds a few counts of this clonotype. The rearrangement uses TRBV19 and TRBJ2-1; D possibly uses TRBD1 or TRBD2 (5 bases each). V gave up 4 bases and J gave up 5 bases, with 21 bases separating them. CDR3 length equals 17 residues. Germline CDR1 reads LNHDA; CDR2 reads SQIVND (reference sequence). The CDR3 sequence is CASSKPARGAGDNEQFF. CDR3 DNA: TGTGCCAGTAGTAAGCCCGCTCGTGGGGCCGGGGACAATGAGCAGTTCTTC. Filled out from reference TRBV19 and TRBJ2-1, the complete variable domain reads DGGITQSPKYLFRKEGQNVTLSCEQNLNHDAMYWYRQDPGQGLRLIYYSQIVNDFQKGDIAEGYSVSREKKESFPLTVTSAQKNPTAFYLCASSKPARGAGDNEQFFGPGTRLTVL.

This clonotype has ten or more counts. The J gene is TRBJ2-1, the V gene TRBV29-1; D is ambiguous. The V and J ends lost 2 bases and 9 bases respectively, with 8 bases between them. CDR3 length: 11 amino acids. The V gene's germline CDR1 is SQVTM and CDR2 ANQGSEA. CDR3 in amino acids: CSVEFRVEQFF. For the CDR3, the DNA is TGCAGCGTTGAATTTCGGGTTGAGCAGTTCTTC.

J is TRBJ2-1 and V is TRBV5-1, with D tentatively TRBD2 (5 bases). The CDR3 contains 13 residues. Germline loops: CDR1 SGHRS, CDR2 YFSETQ. V gave up 0 bases and J gave up 7 bases, with 8 bases separating them. CDR3 coding DNA: TGCGCCAGCAGCTTGGATAGCGTTAATGAGCAGTTCTTC. Its translation: CASSLDSVNEQFF.

The genes are TRBV27 and TRBJ2-1; 11 positions match TRBD2. The V segment lost 6 bases and the J segment 0 bases; nucleotides outside the gene matches: 13. Germline V lookup: CDR1 MNHEY, CDR2 SMNVEV (reference sequence). The CDR3 is 19 amino acids. The CDR3 loop is CASSRLAGYKFSSYNEQFF. DNA of the CDR3: TGTGCCAGCAGCCGACTAGCGGGATATAAATTCAGCTCCTACAATGAGCAGTTCTTC.

This clonotype was seen a handful of times. The chain has TRBV18 and TRBJ2-4; D assignment may be TRBD1 or TRBD2 (6 bases each). The CDR3 is made up of 15 amino acids. CDR1 is KGHSH, CDR2 LQKENI, per germline. Trimming removed 6 bases from V and 2 bases from J, with 14 bases in between. The CDR3 nucleotides are TGTGCCAGCTCTAAAAAGGGGGACTCCAAAAACATTCAGTACTTC. It yields the protein CASSKKGDSKNIQYF. Complete variable domain (other parts from reference TRBV18 and TRBJ2-4): NAGVMQNPRHLVRRRGQEARLRCSPMKGHSHVYWYRQLPEEGLKFMVYLQKENIIDESGMPKERFSAEFPKEGPSILRIQQVVRGDSAAYFCASSKKGDSKNIQYFGAGTRLSVL.

V is TRBV7-2 and J is TRBJ2-7, with D perhaps matching TRBD2 (7 bases). CDR3 length: 15 amino acids. Germline V gene lookup returns CDR1 SGHTA and CDR2 FQGNSA. V lost 1 base and J lost 6, with 16 bases in between. The CDR3 DNA reads as TGTGCCAGCAGCTTAGTCGGCGGGGGCGGTCGCGAGCAGTACTTC. It is translated as CASSLVGGGGREQYF.

This clonotype was seen a handful of times. Written as DNA, the CDR3 is TGTGCCAGCAGCTTTGGGGCGAGCTATGGCTACACCTTC. It translates to CASSFGASYGYTF. V gene TRBV11-2 combines with J gene TRBJ1-2, with D tentatively TRBD1 (5 bases). With 3 bases removed from V and 4 bases from J, the gap between germline ends came to 9 bases. Germline values: CDR1 SGHAT, CDR2 FQNNGV. The CDR3 covers 13 residues.

Ten or more counts support this clonotype. CDR3 sequence reads: CASSLGGGGGSYNEQFF. As DNA, the CDR3 is TGTGCCAGCAGCTTAGGAGGAGGCGGGGGTTCGTACAATGAGCAGTTCTTC. The chain couples TRBV7-2 to TRBJ2-1; 7 bases align to TRBD2. The CDR3 totals 17 residues. J lost 4 bases, V lost 1 base, and 10 bases had no gene match. Per germline, CDR1 SGHTA and CDR2 FQGNSA.

The V and J genes are TRBV7-9 and TRBJ2-1; D not resolved. The germline V gene encodes CDR1 SEHNR and CDR2 FQNEAQ (reference sequence). The V end lost 3 bases, the J end lost 5 bases, and 8 bases lay between the germline ends. The CDR3 is 13 residues long. For the CDR3, the DNA is TGTGCCAGCAGCTTCGGACCGAACAATGAGCAGTTCTTC. The encoded protein is CASSFGPNNEQFF.

This clonotype was seen a few times. This rearrangement joins TRBV3-1 to TRBJ1-1; D perhaps matches TRBD1 (5 bases). CDR1 and CDR2 from the germline V gene are LGHDT and YNNKEL (reference sequence). V was pared by 1 base and J by 5 bases, with 8 bases between. This CDR3 has 13 residues. In DNA, the CDR3 is TGTGCCAGCAGCCAAGGAGGGGCAACTGAAGCTTTCTTT. Translation: CASSQGGATEAFF.

The chain employs TRBV20-1 and TRBJ1-5; D gene uncertain. The CDR3 totals 13 residues. Trimming removed 6 bases at V and 0 bases at J, with 9 bases between. Germline V gene lookup returns CDR1 DFQATT and CDR2 SNEGSKA (reference sequence). Written as DNA, the CDR3 is TGCAGTGCCAGACTAGATAGCAATCAGCCCCAGCATTTT. Its translation is CSARLDSNQPQHF.

This clonotype was detected a few times. The chain carries TRBV15 and TRBJ2-1, with D possibly being TRBD2 (7 bases). This CDR3 comprises 17 residues. Germline CDR1 LNHNV, CDR2 YYDKDF (reference sequence). Trimming removed 5 bases from V and 3 bases from J, with 20 bases in between. CDR3 sequence: CATSSLGGGNIYNEQFF. CDR3 bases: TGTGCCACCAGCTCTCTGGGAGGGGGAAACATCTACAATGAGCAGTTCTTC.

This clonotype was detected many times. The gene calls are TRBV11-2 and TRBJ2-6; TRBD1 is a possible D gene (6 bases). V was shortened by 1 base and J by 5 bases, with 24 bases between the two germline ends. This CDR3 has 20 amino acids. The V gene's germline CDR1 is SGHAT and CDR2 FQNNGV. The chain's CDR3 is CASSLGFLDRKTSWANVLTF. The CDR3 bases are TGTGCCAGCAGCTTAGGGTTCCTGGACAGAAAAACCTCCTGGGCCAACGTCCTGACTTTC. The full variable domain, its missing parts supplied by reference TRBV11-2 and TRBJ2-6, is EAGVAQSPRYKIIEKRQSVAFWCNPISGHATLYWYQQILGQGPKLLIQFQNNGVVDDSQLPKDRFSAERLKGVDSTLKIQPAKLEDSAVYLCASSLGFLDRKTSWANVLTFGAGSRLTVL.

This clonotype appeared a few times. The J gene is TRBJ2-7, the V gene TRBV6-2 or TRBV6-3, with D maybe TRBD1 (6 bases). V shed 0 bases and J shed 2 bases, with 11 bases lying between them. Germline assignment: CDR1 MNHEY and CDR2 SVGEGT. This CDR3 spans 15 amino acids. CDR3 amino acids: CASSYSVAGAYEQYF. In DNA form, the CDR3 reads TGTGCCAGCAGTTACTCCGTCGCAGGGGCCTACGAGCAGTACTTC.

This clonotype was observed a handful of times. This chain joins TRBV29-1 and TRBJ1-1; tentative D call: TRBD1 (5 bases). From germline, CDR1 is SQVTM and CDR2 ANQGSEA. Trimming took off 4 bases at V and 7 bases at J, with 13 bases between the two ends. This CDR3 has 12 amino acids. CDR3 sequence reads: CSVVWQGIEAFF. The CDR3 DNA sequence: TGCAGCGTTGTGTGGCAGGGAATTGAAGCTTTCTTT.

This clonotype was counted only a few times. The chain joins TRBV3-1 to TRBJ2-1; D perhaps matches TRBD1 (6 bases). The CDR3 is 17 amino acids. Germline CDR1 LGHDT, CDR2 YNNKEL (reference sequence). Between the trimmed V and J ends, which lost 0 bases and 4 bases, there was a span of 16 bases. CDR3 in DNA: TGTGCCAGCAGCCAAGAGTTCTTGGGACAAACGTACAATGAGCAGTTCTTC. It translates to CASSQEFLGQTYNEQFF.

The J gene is TRBJ1-1, the V gene TRBV5-1, with TRBD1 matching over 8 bases. The V and J ends lost 4 bases and 11 bases, in that order; junction bases with no gene match: 4. Germline V gives CDR1 SGHRS, CDR2 YFSETQ. The CDR3 spans 11 residues. The CDR3 DNA follows: TGCGCCAGCAGCGTACAGGGGGTGGCTTTCTTT. Encoded protein: CASSVQGVAFF.